A selection of T cell receptor beta chains follows, all from one sample in a study of T-cell reconstitution after alpha-beta-depleted transplantation in children. TCRdb used MiXCR to reprocess the PCR reads, holding one entry per CDR3 protein. This table holds 250,000 to 300,000 distinct CDR3 sequences, roughly 8.2% found once. The sequencing here drew on peripheral blood, taken 360 days after TCRalphabeta/CD19-depleted stem cell transplant. The receptors were sampled from a female patient aged 2 to 10 who had a stem cell transplant for Fanconi anemia, so the T cells may come from the graft donor. The CDR3 runs from the conserved cysteine through the conserved F or W. D genes are given only for firm matches. Clone size is stated in some rows and not others, as once, few, many or a class when expanded.

d_call	v_call	j_call	clone_size	cdr3_nt	cdr3_aa
-	TRBV24-1	TRBJ1-2	many	TGTGCCACCAGTGATTTAGGCAGGACCTATGGCTACACCTTC	CATSDLGRTYGYTF
-	TRBV3-1	TRBJ1-2	-	TGTGCCTCCTGCCAAGATCCGGAGGCTCTGTATGGCTACACCTTC	CASCQDPEALYGYTF
-	TRBV12-3/TRBV12-4	TRBJ2-2	many	TGTGCCAGCAGTCCCTATCCGGGCGCCGGGGAGCTGTTTTTT	CASSPYPGAGELFF
TRBD2	TRBV20-1	TRBJ2-1	-	TGCAGTGCTAGAGGCCGGACAGCGGGCGGGGGGCAGGCTGAGCAGTTCTTC	CSARGRTAGGGQAEQFF
TRBD2	TRBV7-2	TRBJ2-1	many	TGTGCCAGCAGCCCCACTCTAGCGGGGTGGGCTGAGCAGTTCTTC	CASSPTLAGWAEQFF
-	TRBV2	TRBJ2-3	-	TGTGCCAGCTTTGGGGTGTGGCTAGGAGATACGCAGTATTTT	CASFGVWLGDTQYF
TRBD1	TRBV6-2/TRBV6-3	TRBJ2-5	-	TGTGCCAGCAGTTACCCCTTAGGGGGCCGGGAGACCCAGTACTTC	CASSYPLGGRETQYF
-	TRBV12-3/TRBV12-4	TRBJ1-1	many	TGTGCCAGCAGTTTGGGGTACACTGAAGCTTTCTTT	CASSLGYTEAFF
TRBD1	TRBV10-3	TRBJ1-2	few	TGTGCCATCAGTTTAACAGGGGGCGTCAACTATGGCTACACCTTC	CAISLTGGVNYGYTF
-	TRBV12-3/TRBV12-4	TRBJ1-6	-	TGTGCCAGCAGAATCGGGGCCGCCGATTCACCCCTCCACTTT	CASRIGAADSPLHF
-	TRBV29-1	TRBJ1-1	many	TGCAGCGTTGCACAGGGAGGGGTGAACACTGAAGCTTTCTTT	CSVAQGGVNTEAFF
-	TRBV7-8	TRBJ2-7	-	TGTGCCAGCATCCCTGGGTCGGAGGTGATGGGGGAGCAGTACTTC	CASIPGSEVMGEQYF
-	TRBV2	TRBJ1-2	-	TGTGCCAGCAGAGTCACTGTAGACTATGGCTACACCTTC	CASRVTVDYGYTF
-	TRBV19	TRBJ2-7	few	TGTGCCAGTAGCCTACAGGCTACTAACGAGGGCTCCTACGAGCAGTACTTC	CASSLQATNEGSYEQYF
-	TRBV6-2/TRBV6-3	TRBJ1-1	few	TGTGCCAGCAGTTACCCACGCAGGATGAACACTGAAGCTTTCTTT	CASSYPRRMNTEAFF
-	TRBV18	TRBJ1-6	once	TGTGCCAGCTCAGTCCTACAGGCAAATTCACCCCTCCACTTT	CASSVLQANSPLHF
-	TRBV11-2	TRBJ2-3	many	TGTGCCAGCAGCTTCACCTCTCCTACAGGGGAGGGTGGAGATACGCAGTATTTT	CASSFTSPTGEGGDTQYF
TRBD1	TRBV4-3	TRBJ1-2	-	TGCGCCAGCAGTACGACAGGGAGCCACTATGGCTACACCTTC	CASSTTGSHYGYTF
TRBD1	TRBV6-5	TRBJ1-3	-	TGTGCCAGCAGTTACTTTCACAGGGGGCGAATCTCTGGAAACACCATATATTTT	CASSYFHRGRISGNTIYF
TRBD2	TRBV2	TRBJ2-3	-	TGTGCCAGCAGTGGAAGGGCGGGAGTGGGGACAGATACGCAGTATTTT	CASSGRAGVGTDTQYF
TRBD2	TRBV27	TRBJ2-5	-	TGTGCCAGCAGTTTAACCCCGACTAGCGGGGGATTCCAAGAGACCCAGTACTTC	CASSLTPTSGGFQETQYF
TRBD1	TRBV12-3/TRBV12-4	TRBJ1-3	many	TGTGCCAGCAGTCTCGGACAGGCGATTGGAAACACCATATATTTT	CASSLGQAIGNTIYF
-	TRBV28	TRBJ2-3	many	TGTGCCAGCAGCCAAATTTTTGAGCAGGCAGGCCCCACAGATACGCAGTATTTT	CASSQIFEQAGPTDTQYF
-	TRBV5-1	TRBJ2-1	many	TGCGCCAGCAGCTTGGTGCAGGGTATGATGCACAATGAGCAGTTCTTC	CASSLVQGMMHNEQFF
-	TRBV11-2	TRBJ1-1	few	TGTGCCAGCAGCCCGGGGGGCCAACTTGGGGCTTTCTTT	CASSPGGQLGAFF
TRBD1	TRBV20-1	TRBJ1-1	many	TGCAGTGCTCAGGACAGGGGGCTTACTGAAGCTTTCTTT	CSAQDRGLTEAFF
-	TRBV28	TRBJ2-5	many	TGTGCCAGCAGTAGGTCCCAAGAGACCCAGTACTTC	CASSRSQETQYF
-	TRBV2	TRBJ1-2	-	TGTGCCAGCAGTGATGGTAGTTTCTATGGCTACACCTTC	CASSDGSFYGYTF
TRBD2	TRBV6-5	TRBJ2-7	few	TGTGCCAGCAGTTACTTGGCTAGCGGGGGGGCCGCCGACGAGCAGTACTTC	CASSYLASGGAADEQYF
TRBD1	TRBV12-3/TRBV12-4	TRBJ2-7	many	TGTGCCAGCAGTGTCCCCGGGACAGGAGTCTACGAGCAGTACTTC	CASSVPGTGVYEQYF
TRBD2	TRBV6-2/TRBV6-3	TRBJ2-1	many	TGTGCCAGCAGTTCCATACTAGCGGTGGAATACAATGAGCAGTTCTTC	CASSSILAVEYNEQFF
TRBD1	TRBV12-3/TRBV12-4	TRBJ1-4	-	TGTGCCAGCAGTGACAGGGTCTCTAATGAAAAACTGTTTTTT	CASSDRVSNEKLFF
-	TRBV2	TRBJ2-7	many	TGTGCCAGCACCCGGTCACACACGGTGGTTCGGGCTCAAGTATACGAGCAGTACTTC	CASTRSHTVVRAQVYEQYF
TRBD2	TRBV30	TRBJ2-1	many	TGTGCCGGTTTAGCGGGGGGTTCCTACAATGAGCAGTTCTTC	CAGLAGGSYNEQFF
TRBD2	TRBV7-9	TRBJ2-3	many	TGTGCCAGCAGCTTAAGTAGCGGGGGGGCGGGAACAGATACGCAGTATTTT	CASSLSSGGAGTDTQYF
TRBD1	TRBV25-1	TRBJ2-4	once	TGTGCCAGCAGTGAATACTCTTGGACAGGGGAAATGGTGGAAAACATTGAGTACTTC	CASSEYSWTGEMVENIEYF
-	TRBV12-3/TRBV12-4	TRBJ1-2	many	TGTGCCAGCAGTTTTCAGGGCGACTATGGCTACACCTTC	CASSFQGDYGYTF